This T cell receptor beta chain originates from a study of T cell responses to AZD1222 COVID-19 vaccine. Notes on this clone: Its antigen is not identified.

Germline loops: CDR1 SNHLY, CDR2 FYNNEI. With 10 bases removed from V and 0 bases from J, the gap between germline ends came to 13 bases. CDR3 length equals 15 residues. Study-level points and caveats: Clonal diversity was possibly underestimated, and white British individuals and females predominated among donors.

The protocol was immunoSEQ multiplex PCR, while the TCRdb copy is restricted to in-frame clones and leaves out a portion. Here the sample spans about 72,000 clones, about 88% being singletons. Sample: peripheral blood, taken 28 days after the second AZD1222 dose. The receptor comes from an adult who received the AZD1222 COVID-19 vaccine. The J gene is TRBJ2-6, the V gene TRBV2; the D call may be TRBD1 or TRBD2 (5 bases each). CDR3 bases: TGTGCCACCACCGGGGCCCTCTCTGGGGCCAACGTCCTGACTTTC. Translation gives CATTGALSGANVLTF.